One and the same sample provided the 6 T cell receptor beta chains below, sequenced in a study of cytotoxic CD8 clonotypes in ibrutinib-treated CLL. Sequencing was performed with immunoSEQ multiplex PCR; in TCRdb, only in-frame clones are kept and a portion is missing. The sample holds about 20,000 clones, less than 80% seen once. The sequencing here drew on PBMCs, taken before ibrutinib treatment. The receptor set was obtained from a human donor with chronic lymphocytic leukemia.

The V call is TRBV5-1, the J call TRBJ2-1; D might be TRBD2 (5 bases). The ends were cut back, 1 base at V and 4 bases at J, with 9 bases in the middle. Germline lookup yields CDR1 SGHRS and CDR2 YFSETQ. The CDR3 runs to 14 residues. This chain's CDR3 is CASSLSADYNEQFF. The CDR3 nucleotides are TGCGCCAGCAGCTTGTCAGCGGATTACAATGAGCAGTTCTTC. The entire variable domain, with the rest obtained from reference TRBV5-1 and TRBJ2-1, is as follows: KAGVTQTPRYLIKTRGQQVTLSCSPISGHRSVSWYQQTPGQGLQFLFEYFSETQRNKGNFPGRFSGRQFSNSRSEMNVSTLELGDSALYLCASSLSADYNEQFFGPGTRLTVL.

The chain has TRBV9 and TRBJ2-2; D unresolved. The CDR3 loop spans 13 amino acids. CDR1 and CDR2 from the germline V gene are SGDLS and YYNGEE. The germline V and J ends were trimmed by 1 base and 4 bases, with 5 bases remaining between them. The CDR3 bases are TGTGCCAGCAGCGTATTGGCCACCGGGGAGCTGTTTTTT. The encoded protein is CASSVLATGELFF.

This clone was counted between two and nine times. The V and J genes are TRBV5-4 and TRBJ2-3; TRBD2 aligns across 7 bases. Unmatched junction bases numbered 14, after V lost 4 bases and J lost 6 bases. CDR3 size: 16 residues. From germline, CDR1 is SGHNT and CDR2 YYREEE (reference sequence). The CDR3 nucleotides are TGTGCCAGCAGCCCATCTAGCGGAGGGGCCGCGGATACGCAGTATTTT. Translation: CASSPSSGGAADTQYF. The whole variable domain, filled in from reference TRBV5-4 and TRBJ2-3, reads ETGVTQSPTHLIKTRGQQVTLRCSSQSGHNTVSWYQQALGQGPQFIFQYYREEENGRGNFPPRFSGLQFPNYSSELNVNALELDDSALYLCASSPSSGGAADTQYFGPGTRLTVL.

The chain couples TRBV2 to TRBJ1-1; 8 bases are shared with TRBD1. The germline V gene has CDR1 SNHLY and CDR2 FYNNEI. This CDR3 region has 14 residues. J gave up 0 bases and V 6 bases, and 3 bases lay outside the gene matches. In nucleotides, the CDR3 is TGTGCCAGCAGCCGGGACAGGCTGAACACTGAAGCTTTCTTT. This sequence encodes CASSRDRLNTEAFF.

The genes are TRBV7-9 and TRBJ1-3; D gene unclear. The CDR3 is 16 amino acids. CDR1 is SEHNR, CDR2 FQNEAQ, per germline (reference sequence). The V and J ends lost 5 bases and 0 bases respectively, with 14 bases between them. The CDR3 coding sequence is TGTGCCAGCAGCGACCTAGGACCGAGCTCTGGAAACACCATATATTTT. As protein: CASSDLGPSSGNTIYF.

DNA of the CDR3: TGTGCACTACGGAGGGGAGCTAACACCGGGGAGCTGTTTTTT. Its protein product is CALRRGANTGELFF. The chain joins TRBV28 to TRBJ2-2, with TRBD2 as a possible D gene (6 bases). The germline V gene has CDR1 MDHEN and CDR2 SYDVKM. This CDR3 has 14 amino acids. Using reference TRBV28 and TRBJ2-2 for the parts outside the CDR3, the full variable domain is DVKVTQSSRYLVKRTGEKVFLECVQDMDHENMFWYRQDPGLGLRLIYFSYDVKMKEKGDIPEGYSVSREKKERFSLILESASTNQTSMYLCALRRGANTGELFFGEGSRLTVL.